These T cell receptor beta chains were read from a single sample in a study of human thymus T cells. Profiled with immunoSEQ multiplex PCR; TCRdb holds only in-frame clones, not every one. Found here are about 50,000 clones, 95% of them singletons; the top ten hold over 0.15%. Sequenced sample: blood. The receptors were gathered from a girl in the first two years of life with a congenital heart defect but otherwise immunologically healthy. Both conserved end residues are part of each CDR3. D genes are given only for firm matches. Part of the rows lack a size; the others show once, few, many or a class for expanded clones.

size	J	V	D	DNA	CDR3
-	TRBJ2-5	TRBV10-3	TRBD2	TGTGCCATCACCCGCGGGACTACGCAAGAGACCCAGTACTTC	CAITRGTTQETQYF
once	TRBJ1-3	TRBV27	-	TGTGCCAGCAGTTCCCCGGGAAGGGGAAACACCATATATTTT	CASSSPGRGNTIYF
-	TRBJ2-5	TRBV10-3	-	TGTGCCATCAGGGACGAGGTGCTACAAGAGACCCAGTACTTC	CAIRDEVLQETQYF
-	TRBJ2-1	TRBV6-5	TRBD2	TGTGCCAGCAGTTACACCGCCGGGACTAGCAGGCATGAGCAGTTCTTC	CASSYTAGTSRHEQFF
-	TRBJ1-2	TRBV27	TRBD1	TGTGCCAGCAGTTTAACTTATCGACAGGGATCGGGCGATGGCTACACCTTC	CASSLTYRQGSGDGYTF
-	TRBJ1-1	TRBV5-5	-	TGTGCCAGCAGCTTGGGTGGGACACCTGAAGCTTTCTTT	CASSLGGTPEAFF
-	TRBJ1-3	TRBV5-6	-	TGTGCCAGCAGCTTGATCGGTGTGGGGGCACGAAACACCATATATTTT	CASSLIGVGARNTIYF
-	TRBJ2-2	TRBV5-1	TRBD2	TGCGCCAGCAGCCATCTGAGCGGGGACACCGGGGAGCTGTTTTTT	CASSHLSGDTGELFF
-	TRBJ1-5	TRBV2	TRBD1	TGTGCCAGTCGGGACAGGGGATATAGCAATCAGCCCCAGCATTTT	CASRDRGYSNQPQHF
-	TRBJ1-1	TRBV27	TRBD1	TGTGCCAGCAGTTTCTCAGGGGGCATCACTGAAGCTTTCTTT	CASSFSGGITEAFF
-	TRBJ2-5	TRBV6-1	TRBD1	TGTGCCAGCAGTGAAGCCCTCTTTGGACAGGTAGCACAAGAGACCCAGTACTTC	CASSEALFGQVAQETQYF
few	TRBJ2-7	TRBV7-4	TRBD1	TGTGCCAGCAGCTTTCGGACAGGTAGCTCCTACGAGCAGTACTTC	CASSFRTGSSYEQYF
-	TRBJ2-1	TRBV18	-	TGTGCCAGCTCACCTTTCCGGGCCAGCTACAATGAGCAGTTCTTC	CASSPFRASYNEQFF
-	TRBJ1-2	TRBV5-1	-	TGCGCCAGCAGCTTGGACACCTTCTATGGCTACACCTTC	CASSLDTFYGYTF
-	TRBJ2-1	TRBV7-8	TRBD2	TGTGCCAGCAGGTCCGGGAGGGCCGGTAGCAATGAGCAGTTCTTC	CASRSGRAGSNEQFF
once	TRBJ2-3	TRBV5-6	-	TGTGCCAGCAGCTTTTCTGGGTCATCGGGACTGAGCACAGATACGCAGTATTTT	CASSFSGSSGLSTDTQYF
-	TRBJ1-4	TRBV4-3	-	TGCGCCAGCAGCCAAGGACGCGGAGGAGGGGAAGAAAAACTGTTTTTT	CASSQGRGGGEEKLFF
-	TRBJ1-5	TRBV2	-	TGTGCCAGCAGTCCCCAGGGGATTAGCAATCAGCCCCAGCATTTT	CASSPQGISNQPQHF
once	TRBJ2-3	TRBV7-9	-	TGTGCCAGCAGCTTAGCGAGACTAGTCGCAGATACGCAGTATTTT	CASSLARLVADTQYF
once	TRBJ2-2	TRBV28	TRBD1	TGTGCCAGCGCCCTGCAGGGGGACACCGGGGAGCTGTTTTTT	CASALQGDTGELFF
-	TRBJ1-1	TRBV15	-	TGTGCCACCAGCAGGGTGACGGACACTGAAGCTTTCTTT	CATSRVTDTEAFF
once	TRBJ2-2	TRBV19	-	TGTGCCAGTAGTATAAATGGGAAAACCGGGGAGCTGTTTTTT	CASSINGKTGELFF
-	TRBJ2-3	TRBV5-1	-	TGCGCCAGCAGCTTGGCAACGGGACTGTATTTT	CASSLATGLYF
-	TRBJ2-3	TRBV4-1	-	TGCGCCAGCAGCCGACGACGATTCACAGATACGCAGTATTTT	CASSRRRFTDTQYF
-	TRBJ2-2	TRBV5-1	-	TGCGCCAGCAGCTCCTTACAGGGCGGGGAGCTGTTTTTT	CASSSLQGGELFF
-	TRBJ2-7	TRBV6-1	-	TGTGCCAGCAGCCTCGTGAGTTCGGCTGGCTACGAGCAGTACTTC	CASSLVSSAGYEQYF
-	TRBJ2-7	TRBV6-1	-	TGTGCCAGCAGTTCTGCGGGACACGACGAGCAGTACTTC	CASSSAGHDEQYF
-	TRBJ2-2	TRBV4-1	TRBD2	TGCGCCAGCAGCCAAAAGGCACTAGCGGCGAACACCGGGGAGCTGTTTTTT	CASSQKALAANTGELFF
-	TRBJ2-3	TRBV11-2	TRBD2	TGTGCCAGCAGCTCCCGGGGTCTAGCGGTTTCGTCAGATACGCAGTATTTT	CASSSRGLAVSSDTQYF
few	TRBJ2-3	TRBV10-3	TRBD2	TGTGCCATGGCTGGCGGGAGAGATGCAGATACGCAGTATTTT	CAMAGGRDADTQYF
-	TRBJ1-2	TRBV29-1	-	TGCAGCGTTTTGGGTCCTAACTATGGCTACACCTTC	CSVLGPNYGYTF
-	TRBJ1-1	TRBV4-2	-	TGTGCCAGCAGCCAAGAACTGGACATGACCACTGAAGCTTTCTTT	CASSQELDMTTEAFF
-	TRBJ2-1	TRBV9	-	TGTGCCAGCAGCTGGGACGGTGACAATGAGCAGTTCTTC	CASSWDGDNEQFF
-	TRBJ2-5	TRBV28	TRBD2	TGTGCCACCAAGCGGGCGGGGGAGGAGACCCAGTACTTC	CATKRAGEETQYF
once	TRBJ2-7	TRBV7-7	TRBD1	TGTGCTAGCACCATGACAGGGACCCCCTCTGAACACGAGCAGTACTTC	CASTMTGTPSEHEQYF
-	TRBJ2-1	TRBV10-3	TRBD2	TGTGCCATCAGTGAGGGACTAGCGGCCCTAGGGGAGCAGTTCTTC	CAISEGLAALGEQFF
-	TRBJ1-4	TRBV6-5	-	TGTGCCAGCAGTTACGGGACTGATGAAAAACTGTTTTTT	CASSYGTDEKLFF
-	TRBJ1-3	TRBV6-1	-	TGTGCCAGCAGTGTCCTCTTGGGAGGAAACACCATATATTTT	CASSVLLGGNTIYF
-	TRBJ2-7	TRBV4-2	-	TGTGCCAGCAGCCAAGAAGCGCCTAGCTCCTACGAGCAGTACTTC	CASSQEAPSSYEQYF
-	TRBJ2-1	TRBV7-9	-	TGTGCCAGCAGCTTAGGTATGCTCAAGCGGAGCACCTACAATGAGCAGTTCTTC	CASSLGMLKRSTYNEQFF
-	TRBJ2-7	TRBV11-3	-	TGTGCCAGCAGCCCCGGGGGGCGGGGGACTCGCTACGAGCAGTACTTC	CASSPGGRGTRYEQYF
-	TRBJ1-5	TRBV7-9	-	TGTGCCAGCAGCTTAGCGTACAGGGCGAATCAGCCCCAGCATTTT	CASSLAYRANQPQHF